The clone carrying this T cell receptor (beta chain) counts as medium-sized. MiXCR was run by TCRdb on the 5' RACE reads, yielding one entry per CDR3 protein. The table records about 35,000 distinct CDR3 sequences, approximately 3.1% of them present only once. As for time point: sample taken at primary tumor resection. The data were taken from a study of spatial heterogeneity in lung cancer. The germline gives CDR1 SGHAT, CDR2 FQDESV (reference sequence). V shed 4 bases and J shed 8 bases, with 9 bases lying between them. The CDR3 is made up of 13 amino acids. Sequencing was performed on normal lung tissue next to the tumor, taken at surgery. The chain links TRBV11-1 to TRBJ2-6; D unclear. The sequence came from a male donor with early-stage non-small cell lung cancer. CDR3 residues: CASSWTLTNVLTF. The CDR3 DNA is TGTGCCAGCAGCTGGACGCTGACCAACGTCCTGACTTTC.